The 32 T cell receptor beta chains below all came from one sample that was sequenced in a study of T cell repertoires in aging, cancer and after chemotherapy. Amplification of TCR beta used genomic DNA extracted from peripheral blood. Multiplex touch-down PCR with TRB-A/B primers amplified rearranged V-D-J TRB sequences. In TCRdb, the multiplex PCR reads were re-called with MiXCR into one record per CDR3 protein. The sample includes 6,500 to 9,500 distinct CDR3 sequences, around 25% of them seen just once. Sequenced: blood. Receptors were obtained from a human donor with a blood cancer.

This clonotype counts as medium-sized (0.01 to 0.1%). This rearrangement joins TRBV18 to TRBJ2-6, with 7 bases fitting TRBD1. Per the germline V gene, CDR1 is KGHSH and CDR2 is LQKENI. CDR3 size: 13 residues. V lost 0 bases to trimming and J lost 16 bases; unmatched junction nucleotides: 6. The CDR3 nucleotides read TGTGCCAGCTCACCACCTACCCAGGGGGTTCTGACTTTC. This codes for CASSPPTQGVLTF.

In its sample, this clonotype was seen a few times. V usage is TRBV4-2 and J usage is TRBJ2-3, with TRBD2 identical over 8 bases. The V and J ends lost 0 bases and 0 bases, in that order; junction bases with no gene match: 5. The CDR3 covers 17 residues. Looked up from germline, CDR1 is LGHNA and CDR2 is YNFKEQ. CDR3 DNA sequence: TGTGCCAGCAGCCAAGATTTGGCGGGGGGTAGCACAGATACGCAGTATTTT. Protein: CASSQDLAGGSTDTQYF.

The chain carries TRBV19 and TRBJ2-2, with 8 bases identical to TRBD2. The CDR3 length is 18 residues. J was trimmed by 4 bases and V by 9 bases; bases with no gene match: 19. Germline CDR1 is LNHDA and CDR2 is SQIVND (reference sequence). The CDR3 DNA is TGTGCCAGCAGCCTACCGTTCTCACTAGCGGCGTTCACCGGGGAGCTGTTTTTT. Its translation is CASSLPFSLAAFTGELFF.

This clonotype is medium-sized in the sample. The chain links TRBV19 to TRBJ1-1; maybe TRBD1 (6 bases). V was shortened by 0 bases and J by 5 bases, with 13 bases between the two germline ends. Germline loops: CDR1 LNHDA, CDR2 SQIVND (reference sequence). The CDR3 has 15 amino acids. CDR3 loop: CASSIEWGAWTEAFF. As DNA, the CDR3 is TGTGCCAGTAGTATAGAATGGGGGGCCTGGACTGAAGCTTTCTTT.

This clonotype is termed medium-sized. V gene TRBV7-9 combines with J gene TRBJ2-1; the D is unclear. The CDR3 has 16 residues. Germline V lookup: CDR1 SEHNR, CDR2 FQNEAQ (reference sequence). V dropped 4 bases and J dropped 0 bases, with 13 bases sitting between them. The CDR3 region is CASSSFGLLSYNEQFF. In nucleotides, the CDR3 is TGTGCCAGCAGCTCATTTGGTCTCCTCTCCTACAATGAGCAGTTCTTC.

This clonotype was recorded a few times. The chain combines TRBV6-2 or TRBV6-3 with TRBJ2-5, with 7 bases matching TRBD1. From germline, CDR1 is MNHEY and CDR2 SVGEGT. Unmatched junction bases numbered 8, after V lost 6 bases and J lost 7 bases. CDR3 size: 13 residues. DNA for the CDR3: TGTGCCAGCAGACCCCACCAGGGGGTGACCCAGTACTTC. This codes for CASRPHQGVTQYF.

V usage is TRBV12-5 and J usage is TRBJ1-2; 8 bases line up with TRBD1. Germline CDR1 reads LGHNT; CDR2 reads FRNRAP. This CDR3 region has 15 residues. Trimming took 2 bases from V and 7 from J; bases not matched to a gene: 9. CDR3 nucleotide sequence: TGTGCTAGTGGTTTGATAGGGGGGACAGGCGGTGGCTACACCTTC. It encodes CASGLIGGTGGGYTF. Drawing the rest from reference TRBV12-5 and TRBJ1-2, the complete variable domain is DARVTQTPRHKVTEMGQEVTMRCQPILGHNTVFWYRQTMMQGLELLAYFRNRAPLDDSGMPKDRFSAEMPDATLATLKIQPSEPRDSAVYFCASGLIGGTGGGYTFGSGTRLTVV.

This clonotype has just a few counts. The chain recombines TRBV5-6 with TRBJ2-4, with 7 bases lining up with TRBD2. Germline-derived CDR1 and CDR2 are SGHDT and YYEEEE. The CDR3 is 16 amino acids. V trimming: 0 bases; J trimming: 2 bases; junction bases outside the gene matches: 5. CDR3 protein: CASSLDGGGPKNIQYF. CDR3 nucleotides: TGTGCCAGCAGCTTGGACGGGGGAGGGCCCAAAAACATTCAGTACTTC.

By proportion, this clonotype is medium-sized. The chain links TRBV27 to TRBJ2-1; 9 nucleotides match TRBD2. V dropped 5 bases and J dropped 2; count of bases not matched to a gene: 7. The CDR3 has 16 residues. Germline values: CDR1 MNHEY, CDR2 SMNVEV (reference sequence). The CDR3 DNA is TGTGCCAGCAGTCCGATAGCGGGGGTTACCTACAATGAGCAGTTCTTC. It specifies CASSPIAGVTYNEQFF.

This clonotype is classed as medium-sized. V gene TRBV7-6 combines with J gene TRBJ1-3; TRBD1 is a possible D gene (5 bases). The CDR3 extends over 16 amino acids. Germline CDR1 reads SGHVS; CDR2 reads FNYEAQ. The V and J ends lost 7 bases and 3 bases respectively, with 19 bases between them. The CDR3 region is CASTPASGTGGNTIYF. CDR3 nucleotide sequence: TGTGCCAGCACCCCCGCCTCAGGGACCGGTGGAAACACCATATATTTT.

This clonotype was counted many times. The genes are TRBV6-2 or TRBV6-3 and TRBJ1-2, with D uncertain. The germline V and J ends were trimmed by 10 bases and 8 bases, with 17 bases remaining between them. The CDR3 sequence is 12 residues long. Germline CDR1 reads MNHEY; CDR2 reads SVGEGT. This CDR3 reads CATEGSENGYTF. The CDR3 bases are TGTGCCACCGAGGGCAGCGAGAACGGCTACACCTTC.

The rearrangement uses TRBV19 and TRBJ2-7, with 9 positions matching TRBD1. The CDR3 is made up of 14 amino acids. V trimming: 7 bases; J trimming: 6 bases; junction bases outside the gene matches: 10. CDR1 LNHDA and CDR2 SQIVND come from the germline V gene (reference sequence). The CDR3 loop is CASTTGQGSVEQYF. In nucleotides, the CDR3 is TGTGCCAGTACCACGGGACAGGGATCGGTCGAGCAGTACTTC. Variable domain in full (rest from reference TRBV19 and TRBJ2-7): DGGITQSPKYLFRKEGQNVTLSCEQNLNHDAMYWYRQDPGQGLRLIYYSQIVNDFQKGDIAEGYSVSREKKESFPLTVTSAQKNPTAFYLCASTTGQGSVEQYFGPGTRLTVT.

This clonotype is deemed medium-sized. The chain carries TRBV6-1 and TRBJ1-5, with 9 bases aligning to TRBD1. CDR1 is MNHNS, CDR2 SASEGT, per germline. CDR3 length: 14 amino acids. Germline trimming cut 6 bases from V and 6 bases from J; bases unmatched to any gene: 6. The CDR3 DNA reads TGTGCCAGCAGGGCCAGGACAGGGGCTCAGCCCCAGCATTTT. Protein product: CASRARTGAQPQHF.

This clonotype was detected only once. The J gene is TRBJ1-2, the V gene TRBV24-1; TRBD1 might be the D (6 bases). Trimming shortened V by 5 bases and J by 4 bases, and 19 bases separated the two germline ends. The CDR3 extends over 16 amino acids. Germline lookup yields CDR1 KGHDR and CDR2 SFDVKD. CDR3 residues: CATSALGGFGTYGYTF. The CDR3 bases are TGTGCCACCAGTGCTTTAGGGGGATTCGGGACCTATGGCTACACCTTC.

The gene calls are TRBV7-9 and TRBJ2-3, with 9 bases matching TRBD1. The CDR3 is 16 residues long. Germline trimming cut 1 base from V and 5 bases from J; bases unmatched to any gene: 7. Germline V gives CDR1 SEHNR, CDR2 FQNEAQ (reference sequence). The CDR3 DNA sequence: TGTGCCAGCAGCTTAGGACAGGGGGTGAACCAAGATACGCAGTATTTT. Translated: CASSLGQGVNQDTQYF.

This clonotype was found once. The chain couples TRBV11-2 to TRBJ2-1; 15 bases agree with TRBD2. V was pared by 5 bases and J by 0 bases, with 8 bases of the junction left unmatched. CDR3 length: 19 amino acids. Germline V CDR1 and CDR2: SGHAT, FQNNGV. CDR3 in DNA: TGTGCCAGCAGCCCTGGGACTAGCGGGGGGATACCCTCCTACAATGAGCAGTTCTTC. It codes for CASSPGTSGGIPSYNEQFF.

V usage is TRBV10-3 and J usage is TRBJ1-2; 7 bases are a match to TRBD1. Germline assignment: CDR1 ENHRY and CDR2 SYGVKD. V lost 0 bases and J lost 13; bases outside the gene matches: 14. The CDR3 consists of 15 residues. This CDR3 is CAISESAKTGPTFTF. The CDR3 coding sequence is TGTGCCATCAGTGAGTCGGCAAAGACAGGGCCTACATTCACCTTC.

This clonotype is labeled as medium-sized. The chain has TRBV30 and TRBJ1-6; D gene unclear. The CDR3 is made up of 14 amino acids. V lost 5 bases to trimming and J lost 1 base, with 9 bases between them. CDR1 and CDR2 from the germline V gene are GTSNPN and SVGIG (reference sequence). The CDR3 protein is CAWDGGSYNSPLHF. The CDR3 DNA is TGTGCCTGGGATGGAGGGTCCTATAATTCACCCCTCCACTTT.

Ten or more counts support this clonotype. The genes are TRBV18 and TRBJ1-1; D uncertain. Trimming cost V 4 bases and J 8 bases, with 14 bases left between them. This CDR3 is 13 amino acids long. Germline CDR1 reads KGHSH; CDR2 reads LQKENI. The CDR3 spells CASSRSDTREAFF. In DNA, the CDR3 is TGTGCCAGCTCACGGAGCGACACCAGGGAAGCTTTCTTT.

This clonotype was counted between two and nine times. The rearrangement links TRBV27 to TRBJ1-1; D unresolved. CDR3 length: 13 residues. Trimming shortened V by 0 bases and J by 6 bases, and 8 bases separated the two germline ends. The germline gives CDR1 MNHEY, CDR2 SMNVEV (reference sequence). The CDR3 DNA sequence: TGTGCCAGCAGTTTATCTGGCCGTGCTGAAGCTTTCTTT. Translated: CASSLSGRAEAFF.

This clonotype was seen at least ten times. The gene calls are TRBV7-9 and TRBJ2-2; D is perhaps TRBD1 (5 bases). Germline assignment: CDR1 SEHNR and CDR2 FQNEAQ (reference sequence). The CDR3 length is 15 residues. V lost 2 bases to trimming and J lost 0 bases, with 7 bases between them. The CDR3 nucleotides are TGTGCCAGCAGCTTACCACAGGCGAACACCGGGGAGCTGTTTTTT. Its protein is CASSLPQANTGELFF.

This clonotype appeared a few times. This chain's CDR3 is CASSSTAFYEQYF. The CDR3 DNA is TGTGCCAGCAGCTCTACTGCTTTCTACGAGCAGTACTTC. The V gene is TRBV7-9, the J gene TRBJ2-7; D not resolved. CDR1 and CDR2 (germline): SEHNR, FQNEAQ (reference sequence). With 4 bases removed from V and 3 bases from J, the gap between germline ends came to 10 bases. The CDR3 covers 13 residues.

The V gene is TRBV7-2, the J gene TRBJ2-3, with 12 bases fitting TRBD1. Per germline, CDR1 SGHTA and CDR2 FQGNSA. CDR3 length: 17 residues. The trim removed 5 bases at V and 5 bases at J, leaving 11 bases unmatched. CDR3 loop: CASSHFRDRGQGDTQYF. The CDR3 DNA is TGTGCCAGCAGCCATTTCCGGGACAGGGGGCAGGGAGATACGCAGTATTTT.

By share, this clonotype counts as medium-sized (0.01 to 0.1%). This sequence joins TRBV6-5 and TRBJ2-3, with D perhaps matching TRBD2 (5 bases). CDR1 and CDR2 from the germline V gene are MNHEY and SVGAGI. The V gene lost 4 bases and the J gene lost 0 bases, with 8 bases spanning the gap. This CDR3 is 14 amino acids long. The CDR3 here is CASSSGFSTDTQYF. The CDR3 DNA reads TGTGCCAGCAGTTCGGGATTCAGCACAGATACGCAGTATTTT.

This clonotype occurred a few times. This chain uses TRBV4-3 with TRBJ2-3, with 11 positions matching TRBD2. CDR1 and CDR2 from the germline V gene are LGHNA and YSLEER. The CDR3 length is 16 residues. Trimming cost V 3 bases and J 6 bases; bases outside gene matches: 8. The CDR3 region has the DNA TGCGCCAGCAGCCAGGGTAGCGGGGGGGCCAGGGATACGCAGTATTTT. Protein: CASSQGSGGARDTQYF.

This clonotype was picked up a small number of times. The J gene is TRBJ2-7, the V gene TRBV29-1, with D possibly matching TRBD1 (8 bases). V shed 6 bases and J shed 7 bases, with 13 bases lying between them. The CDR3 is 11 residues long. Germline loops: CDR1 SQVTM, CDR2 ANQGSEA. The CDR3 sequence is CSVGQGGEQYF. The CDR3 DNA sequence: TGCAGCGTCGGACAGGGAGGGGAGCAGTACTTC.

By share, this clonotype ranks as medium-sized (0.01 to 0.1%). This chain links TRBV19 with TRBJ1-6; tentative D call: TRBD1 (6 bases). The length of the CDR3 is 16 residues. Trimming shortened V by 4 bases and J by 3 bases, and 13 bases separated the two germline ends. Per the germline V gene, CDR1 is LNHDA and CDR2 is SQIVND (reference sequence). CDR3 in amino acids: CASSTSGAYYNSPLHF. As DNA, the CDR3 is TGTGCCAGTAGTACGTCAGGGGCATACTATAATTCACCCCTCCACTTT. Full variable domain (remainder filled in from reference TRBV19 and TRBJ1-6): DGGITQSPKYLFRKEGQNVTLSCEQNLNHDAMYWYRQDPGQGLRLIYYSQIVNDFQKGDIAEGYSVSREKKESFPLTVTSAQKNPTAFYLCASSTSGAYYNSPLHFGNGTRLTVT.

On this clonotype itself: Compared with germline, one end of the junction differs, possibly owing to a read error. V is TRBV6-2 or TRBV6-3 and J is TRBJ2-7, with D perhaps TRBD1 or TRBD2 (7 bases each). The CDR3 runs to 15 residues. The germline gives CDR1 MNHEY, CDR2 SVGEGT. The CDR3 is CASRPMGRGLREQYF. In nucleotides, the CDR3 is TGCGCCAGCAGACCAATGGGGAGGGGGCTAAGGGAGCAGTACTTC.

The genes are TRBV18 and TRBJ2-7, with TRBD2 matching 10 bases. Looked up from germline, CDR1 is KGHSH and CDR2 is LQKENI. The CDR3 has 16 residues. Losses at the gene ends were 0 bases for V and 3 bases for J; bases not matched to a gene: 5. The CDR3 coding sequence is TGTGCCAGCTCACCACCGGCTAGCGGGGGTGTCTACGAGCAGTACTTC. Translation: CASSPPASGGVYEQYF. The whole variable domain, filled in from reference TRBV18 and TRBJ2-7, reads NAGVMQNPRHLVRRRGQEARLRCSPMKGHSHVYWYRQLPEEGLKFMVYLQKENIIDESGMPKERFSAEFPKEGPSILRIQQVVRGDSAAYFCASSPPASGGVYEQYFGPGTRLTVT.

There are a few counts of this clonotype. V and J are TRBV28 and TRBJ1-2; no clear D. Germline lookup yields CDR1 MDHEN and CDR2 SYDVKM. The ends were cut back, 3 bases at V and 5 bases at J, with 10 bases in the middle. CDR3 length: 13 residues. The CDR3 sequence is CASSFGLSYGYTF. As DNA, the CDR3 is TGTGCCAGCAGTTTTGGACTCTCTTATGGCTACACCTTC.

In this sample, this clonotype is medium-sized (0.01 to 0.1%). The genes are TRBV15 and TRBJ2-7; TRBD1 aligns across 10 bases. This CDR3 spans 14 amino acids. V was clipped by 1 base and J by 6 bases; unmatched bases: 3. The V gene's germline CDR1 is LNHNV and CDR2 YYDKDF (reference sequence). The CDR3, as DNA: TGTGCCACCAGCAGAGGGGGGGACAGGGGCGAGCAGTACTTC. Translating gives CATSRGGDRGEQYF.

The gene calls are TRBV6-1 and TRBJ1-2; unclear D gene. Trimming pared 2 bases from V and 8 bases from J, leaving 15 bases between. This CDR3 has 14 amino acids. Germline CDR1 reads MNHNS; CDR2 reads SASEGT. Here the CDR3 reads CASSELVTGYGYTF. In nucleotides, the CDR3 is TGTGCCAGCAGTGAACTGGTCACGGGGTACGGCTACACCTTC.